The 32 T cell receptor beta chains below come from one sample, sequenced in a study of Graves' ophthalmopathy and Graves' hyperthyroidism. RNA transcripts served as template for amplifying TCR beta CDR3 sequences. The first-round RT-PCR employed HTBI primers together with the Qiagen OneStep RT-PCR kit. A multiplex PCR was then performed as the second round. TCRdb itself ran the multiplex PCR reads through MiXCR, one entry per CDR3 protein. This table holds 650,000 to 800,000 distinct CDR3 sequences, over 40% found once. What was sequenced was peripheral blood. Every receptor here comes from an adult man with Graves' ophthalmopathy.

The chain couples TRBV6-6 to TRBJ2-5; D gene unclear. Between the trimmed V and J ends, which lost 2 bases and 8 bases, there was a span of 0 bases. There are 9 residues in the CDR3. CDR1 is MNHNY, CDR2 SVGAGI, per germline (reference sequence). The CDR3 bases are TGTGCCAGCAGTTACACCCAGTACTTC. The encoded protein is CASSYTQYF.

The chain has TRBV19 and TRBJ1-2, with 7 bases that match TRBD1. Germline-derived CDR1 and CDR2 are LNHDA and SQIVND (reference sequence). The CDR3 runs 17 residues. The ends lost 5 bases at V and 7 bases at J; junction bases unmatched: 19. CDR3 nucleotide sequence: TGTGCCAGTAGTTTCCTGGTGGGTGACAGGGACGGTGGTGGCTACACCTTC. Its translation: CASSFLVGDRDGGGYTF.

This clonotype was seen more than once but under ten times. The V gene is TRBV12-3 or TRBV12-4, the J gene TRBJ2-7; 15 bases map to TRBD2. The length of the CDR3 is 17 residues. V lost 3 bases to trimming and J lost 5 bases; unmatched junction nucleotides: 8. The chain's CDR3 is CASSFPWTSGRADEQYF. As DNA, the CDR3 is TGTGCCAGCAGTTTCCCTTGGACTAGCGGGAGGGCCGACGAGCAGTACTTC.

V and J are TRBV4-1 and TRBJ2-7; unclear D gene. Germline V gene sequence: CDR1 MGHRA, CDR2 YSYEKL. CDR3 length: 15 residues. Trimming took off 1 base at V and 6 bases at J, with 16 bases between the two ends. For the CDR3, the DNA is TGCGCCAGCAGCCAAGTGTTTAACGCCCAGATCGAGCAGTACTTC. This codes for CASSQVFNAQIEQYF.

Many counts were recorded for this clonotype. The conserved final phenylalanine or tryptophan is absent from the CDR3, which likely points to a read error. The DNA is omitted, as the CDR3 cannot be located on it reliably, and the CDR3 follows TCRdb's listing. CDR3 amino acids: CASSFFVR. The genes are TRBV6-2 or TRBV6-3 and TRBJ1-1. The CDR3 spans 8 residues, counting both ends. Per the germline V gene, CDR1 is MNHEY and CDR2 is SVGEGT.

This clonotype was found once. V gene TRBV7-3 combines with J gene TRBJ2-1, with TRBD1 matching 11 bases. This CDR3 has 16 amino acids. Losses at the gene ends were 2 bases for V and 8 bases for J; bases not matched to a gene: 8. Germline CDR1 reads SGHTA; CDR2 reads FQGTGA. The CDR3 here is CASSLPLGTGGDEQFF. In DNA form, the CDR3 reads TGTGCCAGCAGCTTACCCCTTGGGACAGGGGGAGATGAGCAGTTCTTC.

This clonotype appeared many times. The CDR3 spells CASSQVGGYYGYTF. Written as DNA, the CDR3 is TGTGCCAGCAGCCAAGTTGGCGGGTACTATGGCTACACCTTC. V and J are TRBV14 and TRBJ1-2, with D hard to call. This CDR3 has 14 amino acids. With 1 base removed from V and 3 bases from J, the gap between germline ends came to 9 bases. The germline V gene encodes CDR1 SGHDN and CDR2 FVKESK.

This clonotype showed up many times. The chain carries TRBV19 and TRBJ2-7; no firm D call. Deletions cut 5 bases from V and 2 bases from J, with 1 base between. The CDR3 length is 10 residues. CDR1 is LNHDA, CDR2 SQIVND, per germline (reference sequence). CDR3 DNA sequence: TGTGCCAGTAGTCCCTACGAGCAGTACTTC. It is translated as CASSPYEQYF.

This rearrangement joins TRBV14 to TRBJ2-7; 9 bases line up with TRBD2. Trimming removed 8 bases from V and 2 bases from J; junction bases left unmatched: 13. CDR3 size: 16 residues. Germline assignment: CDR1 SGHDN and CDR2 FVKESK. The CDR3 sequence: CASSHAGLAEPYEQYF. The CDR3 nucleotides read TGTGCCAGCTCACACGCGGGACTAGCCGAACCCTACGAGCAGTACTTC.

This chain connects TRBV19 to TRBJ2-3; 7 positions match TRBD2. Trimming at V came to 11 bases and at J to 3 bases, leaving 8 bases not matched to a gene. CDR3 length equals 13 residues. Germline CDR1 is LNHDA and CDR2 is SQIVND (reference sequence). CDR3 coding DNA: TGTGCCGCGCGGGGGAGGGGAACAGATACGCAGTATTTT. It codes for CAARGRGTDTQYF.

The sample holds many counts of this clonotype. The V gene is TRBV20-1, the J gene TRBJ1-2, with D possibly matching TRBD1 (6 bases). V lost 0 bases to trimming and J lost 5 bases, with 16 bases between them. The germline V gene encodes CDR1 DFQATT and CDR2 SNEGSKA (reference sequence). This CDR3 contains 15 residues. CDR3 in amino acids: CSARDPGQIGYGYTF. As DNA, the CDR3 is TGCAGTGCTAGAGATCCCGGACAGATTGGGTATGGCTACACCTTC.

This sequence joins TRBV3-1 and TRBJ2-5, with D possibly matching TRBD2 (5 bases). Germline V gives CDR1 LGHDT, CDR2 YNNKEL (reference sequence). The CDR3 extends over 16 amino acids. V was trimmed by 1 base and J by 5 bases, leaving 17 bases between them. The CDR3 is CASSQVRTPREETQYF. CDR3 sequence (DNA): TGTGCCAGCAGCCAAGTACGAACCCCGAGGGAGGAGACCCAGTACTTC.

There are many counts of this clonotype. This chain links TRBV7-2 with TRBJ1-4; weak D call: TRBD1 (6 bases). V lost 4 bases, J lost 5 bases, and 14 bases lay in between. In germline, CDR1 is SGHTA, CDR2 FQGNSA. The length of the CDR3 is 15 residues. The DNA of the CDR3 is TGTGCCAGCAGCTCTTTGGGGGCTAACAATGAAAAACTGTTTTTT. It specifies CASSSLGANNEKLFF.

V is TRBV10-3 and J is TRBJ2-7, with TRBD1 matching over 9 bases. Germline V CDR1 and CDR2: ENHRY, SYGVKD. The CDR3 covers 14 residues. The V and J ends lost 4 bases and 3 bases, in that order; junction bases with no gene match: 4. The CDR3 DNA reads as TGTGCCATCAGTGTGGACAGGGGAGACTACGAGCAGTACTTC. Amino acids: CAISVDRGDYEQYF.

The chain recombines TRBV10-3 with TRBJ1-2, with 9 bases fitting TRBD1. The germline gives CDR1 ENHRY, CDR2 SYGVKD. The CDR3 length is 14 residues. V dropped 6 bases and J dropped 5; count of bases not matched to a gene: 7. CDR3 residues: CAIRGADRGYGYTF. The CDR3 DNA follows: TGTGCCATCAGGGGGGCCGACAGGGGGTATGGCTACACCTTC.

This clonotype has more than one count but fewer than ten. V and J are TRBV11-2 and TRBJ1-1; the D is unclear. Per the germline V gene, CDR1 is SGHAT and CDR2 is FQNNGV. Trimming took 3 bases from V and 7 from J, leaving 9 bases between them. The CDR3 spans 12 residues. The CDR3 bases are TGTGCCAGCAGCTTGAGAATGTTTGAAGCTTTCTTT. This encodes CASSLRMFEAFF.

This clonotype was counted many times. The J gene is TRBJ2-7, the V gene TRBV10-3, with D perhaps matching TRBD1 (5 bases). The CDR3 is 17 residues long. Germline assignment: CDR1 ENHRY and CDR2 SYGVKD. V shed 11 bases and J shed 12 bases, with 38 bases lying between them. CDR3 in amino acids: CAVSSPGITTSTGGLYF. CDR3 sequence (DNA): TGTGCCGTTAGTTCTCCAGGGATAACTACGAGCACTGGTGGCCTGTACTTC.

The chain links TRBV25-1 to TRBJ1-3; D uncertain. This CDR3 comprises 12 residues. The germline gives CDR1 MGHDK, CDR2 SYGVNS. Between the trimmed V and J ends, which lost 9 bases and 0 bases, there was a span of 6 bases. The chain's CDR3 is CAREYSGNTIYF. In nucleotides, the CDR3 is TGTGCCAGGGAGTACTCTGGAAACACCATATATTTT.

The chain employs TRBV12-3 or TRBV12-4 and TRBJ1-6; 7 bases align to TRBD1. The V and J ends lost 5 bases and 9 bases, in that order; junction bases with no gene match: 10. The CDR3 is made up of 15 amino acids. This CDR3 reads CASSLAGTESSPLHF. CDR3 in DNA: TGTGCCAGCAGTCTCGCCGGGACAGAGAGTTCACCCCTCCACTTT.

Turning to this clonotype: A read error is possible here, since a much larger clone lies one base away. The chain combines TRBV10-3 with TRBJ1-2; D may be TRBD1 (6 bases). CDR1 and CDR2 from the germline V gene are ENHRY and SYGVKD. The CDR3 spans 13 residues. V lost 5 bases and J 8 bases, leaving 15 bases between the germline ends. DNA for the CDR3: TGTGCCATCAGTTCGGGACAAACCAAGGGCTACACCTTC. This encodes CAISSGQTKGYTF.

This clonotype was detected a few times. This chain links TRBV6-1 with TRBJ1-2, with D maybe TRBD1 (5 bases). The CDR3 totals 12 residues. From germline, CDR1 is MNHNS and CDR2 SASEGT. Trimming cost V 6 bases and J 7 bases, with 12 bases left between them. The CDR3 nucleotides read TGTGCCAGCAGGCGGGACGTAGGTGGCTACACCTTC. Residues: CASRRDVGGYTF.

This clonotype was observed many times. The chain is built from TRBV7-2 and TRBJ2-5; 9 bases are a match to TRBD1. The CDR3 length is 15 residues. CDR1 is SGHTA and CDR2 is FQGNSA in the germline V gene. V was clipped by 5 bases and J by 6 bases; unmatched bases: 10. The DNA of the CDR3 is TGTGCCAGCAGCATCGGACAGGGGTGGTTGCAGACCCAGTACTTC. Its protein is CASSIGQGWLQTQYF.

There are a few counts of this clonotype. The rearrangement joins TRBV24-1 to TRBJ2-3, with 11 nucleotides matching TRBD2. The CDR3 length is 17 residues. Germline-derived CDR1 and CDR2 are KGHDR and SFDVKD. With V trimmed by 4 bases and J by 2 bases, 7 bases remained unmatched. The CDR3 nucleotides are TGTGCCACCAGTGACCTAGCGGGGGGACTAACCACAGATACGCAGTATTTT. Translation: CATSDLAGGLTTDTQYF.

With respect to this clonotype: One end of the junction varies from germline; a read error may be responsible. J is TRBJ1-5 and V is TRBV5-1; 8 positions match TRBD1. The CDR3 is made up of 15 amino acids. Germline V CDR1 and CDR2: SGHRS, YFSETQ. CDR3 sequence (DNA): TGCGCCAGCAGCTTTACAGGGGGGGACAATGAGCCCCAGCATTTT. This translates into CASSFTGGDNEPQHF.

In this sample, this clonotype turned up many times. The CDR3 loop reads CASSLELAGEYF. The CDR3 DNA sequence: TGTGCCAGCAGCTTGGAGCTAGCGGGGGAGTACTTC. V and J are TRBV7-4 and TRBJ2-7, with 10 bases lining up with TRBD2. This CDR3 is 12 amino acids long. CDR1 is SGHVT and CDR2 is SQSDAQ in the germline V gene. V was pared by 3 bases and J by 11 bases, with 4 bases of the junction left unmatched.

This clonotype occurred many times. The CDR3: CAATVGTDNSPLHF. CDR3 coding DNA: TGTGCCGCCACAGTTGGGACAGACAATTCACCCCTCCACTTT. The J gene is TRBJ1-6, the V gene TRBV10-3, with TRBD1 matching over 7 bases. Germline V gives CDR1 ENHRY, CDR2 SYGVKD. This CDR3 has 14 residues. The J segment lost 7 bases and the V segment lost 11 bases, leaving 11 bases of the junction unmatched.

This clonotype has at least ten counts. V and J are TRBV29-1 and TRBJ2-2; perhaps TRBD2 as D (6 bases). This CDR3 region has 18 residues. V was pared by 4 bases and J by 4 bases, with 25 bases between. In germline, CDR1 is SQVTM, CDR2 ANQGSEA. The CDR3 reads CSVVVFGGEPASTGELFF. DNA of the CDR3: TGCAGCGTTGTCGTGTTCGGCGGGGAGCCGGCCTCCACCGGGGAGCTGTTTTTT.

Note on this clonotype: Its ends do not fully match the called genes, so a read error is possible. The chain joins TRBV10-3 to TRBJ1-2; possibly TRBD1 for D (5 bases). The CDR3 is 14 amino acids. CDR1 ENHRY and CDR2 SYGVKD come from the germline V gene. In DNA form, the CDR3 reads TGTGCCAGCAGTTATCGTGGGACGCTCTATGGCTACACCTTC. Translating gives CASSYRGTLYGYTF.

The V call is TRBV29-1, the J call TRBJ1-1; D is unclear. V lost 8 bases, J lost 6 bases, and 19 bases lay in between. The CDR3 runs 13 residues. Germline CDR1 SQVTM, CDR2 ANQGSEA. The CDR3: CSLGVDVASEAFF. The CDR3 DNA sequence: TGCAGCCTCGGCGTCGACGTAGCCTCTGAAGCTTTCTTT.

This chain joins TRBV7-9 and TRBJ2-7, with D possibly being TRBD1 (6 bases). CDR1 and CDR2 from the germline V gene are SEHNR and FQNEAQ (reference sequence). Trimming stripped 5 bases from V and 2 bases from J, with 16 bases between. This CDR3 has 15 amino acids. The CDR3 region has the DNA TGTGCCAGCAGCCCACAGGGTGTCCCCCCCTACGAGCAGTACTTC. It encodes CASSPQGVPPYEQYF.

This clonotype was found many times. This chain uses TRBV29-1 with TRBJ2-5, with 9 bases aligning to TRBD1. V was pared by 7 bases and J by 0 bases, with 18 bases of the junction left unmatched. Germline V CDR1 and CDR2: SQVTM, ANQGSEA. The length of the CDR3 is 18 residues. The DNA of the CDR3 is TGCAGCGCCCAGTGGGGGACAGGGAAGGCTAGGTACCAAGAGACCCAGTACTTC. Translated: CSAQWGTGKARYQETQYF. Variable domain in full (rest from reference TRBV29-1 and TRBJ2-5): SAVISQKPSRDICQRGTSLTIQCQVDSQVTMMFWYRQQPGQSLTLIATANQGSEATYESGFVIDKFPISRPNLTFSTLTVSNMSPEDSSIYLCSAQWGTGKARYQETQYFGPGTRLLVL.

This clonotype was detected many times. The rearrangement links TRBV5-1 to TRBJ2-7; D tentatively fits TRBD1 or TRBD2 (5 bases each). Looked up from germline, CDR1 is SGHRS and CDR2 is YFSETQ. The CDR3 runs to 13 residues. The germline V and J ends were trimmed by 0 bases and 7 bases, with 11 bases remaining between them. Here the CDR3 reads CASSLVRGREQYF. The CDR3 nucleotides are TGCGCCAGCAGCTTGGTTCGGGGCCGGGAGCAGTACTTC.